These T cell receptor beta chains were read from a single sample in a study of shared clonotypes between healthy human individuals. Profiled with immunoSEQ multiplex PCR; TCRdb holds only in-frame clones, not every one. Here the sample spans about 300,000 clones, over 65% being singletons. The material sequenced was memory CD4+ T cells sorted from blood. The receptors derive from a man aged 25 to 40 in good health. The CDR3 runs from the conserved cysteine through the conserved F or W. D genes are given only for firm matches. Clone size is shown for a subset of rows, as once, few, many or a class of expanded clone.

abundance,j_gene,d_gene,v_gene,CDR3aa,CDR3nt
NA,TRBJ2-4,NA,TRBV7-3,CASSPGQPGDIQYF,TGTGCCAGCAGCCCCGGACAACCCGGGGACATTCAGTACTTC
NA,TRBJ1-5,NA,TRBV30,CAWSVPGQWNQPQHF,TGTGCCTGGAGTGTACCCGGACAGTGGAATCAGCCCCAGCATTTT
NA,TRBJ2-7,TRBD2,TRBV6-6,CASSIAGEGEQYF,TGTGCCAGCAGTATAGCGGGAGAGGGCGAGCAGTACTTC
NA,TRBJ2-5,NA,TRBV11-3,CASSAGGYQETQYF,TGTGCCAGCAGCGCAGGAGGGTACCAAGAGACCCAGTACTTC
few,TRBJ2-3,TRBD1,TRBV10-3,CAISEGEGRGSTDTQYF,TGTGCCATCAGTGAAGGAGAAGGCAGGGGGAGCACAGATACGCAGTATTTT
NA,TRBJ2-7,TRBD1,TRBV25-1,CASRTGQAPYEQYF,TGTGCCAGCAGAACGGGACAGGCCCCCTACGAGCAGTACTTC
NA,TRBJ1-2,NA,TRBV28,CASSHPETF,TGTGCCAGCAGCCACCCGGAAACCTTC
NA,TRBJ2-7,TRBD1,TRBV19,CASSEHRGTNEQYF,TGTGCCAGTAGTGAACACAGGGGTACCAACGAGCAGTACTTC
NA,TRBJ1-1,NA,TRBV9,CASSPRVGGRNTEAFF,TGTGCCAGCAGCCCCCGAGTAGGGGGGCGGAACACTGAAGCTTTCTTT
NA,TRBJ2-2,NA,TRBV2,CASTRTTGELFF,TGTGCCAGCACCAGGACCACCGGGGAGCTGTTTTTT
few,TRBJ2-7,TRBD1,TRBV6-5,CASSYLPGQGTYEQYF,TGTGCCAGCAGTTACTTACCGGGACAGGGCACCTACGAGCAGTACTTC
NA,TRBJ1-2,NA,TRBV2,CASSELVRSYGYTF,TGTGCCAGCAGTGAATTGGTCCGAAGCTATGGCTACACCTTC
NA,TRBJ1-1,TRBD1,TRBV5-8,CASSSRGRDTEAFF,TGTGCCAGCAGCTCAAGGGGGCGAGATACTGAAGCTTTCTTT
NA,TRBJ2-1,TRBD2,TRBV5-1,CASRWGTSGVKNEQFF,TGCGCCAGCAGATGGGGGACTAGCGGGGTCAAGAATGAGCAGTTCTTC
NA,TRBJ2-7,NA,TRBV28,CASSLVAGEYEQYF,TGTGCCAGCAGTTTGGTGGCAGGGGAGTACGAGCAGTACTTC
NA,TRBJ1-2,NA,TRBV9,CASSPFPRQVGYTF,TGTGCCAGCAGCCCCTTTCCCCGACAGGTCGGCTACACCTTC